This passage covers 26 T cell receptor beta chains from one sample sequenced in a study of T cell responses to AZD1222 COVID-19 vaccine. TCRdb's table, derived via immunoSEQ multiplex PCR, lists solely in-frame clones and lacks some. This sample has fewer than 120,000 clones, with 81% found just once. The sample in question was peripheral blood, obtained on day 0 of AZD1222 vaccination. These receptors were obtained from an adult in good health.

The rearrangement uses TRBV19 and TRBJ1-5; tentatively, D is TRBD1 (6 bases). Trimming shortened V by 3 bases and J by 3 bases, and 18 bases separated the two germline ends. The CDR3 loop spans 17 amino acids. The germline V gene encodes CDR1 LNHDA and CDR2 SQIVND (reference sequence). This CDR3 is CASSMGALAGYNQPQHF. The CDR3 DNA reads TGTGCCAGTAGTATGGGGGCTCTGGCAGGGTACAATCAGCCCCAGCATTTT.

The chain employs TRBV2 and TRBJ2-7; D remains ambiguous. CDR1 is SNHLY, CDR2 FYNNEI, per germline. Deletions cut 6 bases from V and 5 bases from J, with 14 bases between. The CDR3 has 13 amino acids. CDR3 bases: TGTGCCAGCAGGGTAGGGCGCTTCGACGAGCAGTACTTC. It is translated as CASRVGRFDEQYF.

The chain combines TRBV9 with TRBJ2-1, with 10 bases lining up with TRBD2. With 4 bases clipped from V and 15 bases from J, the junction kept 13 bases outside the gene matches. CDR1 is SGDLS and CDR2 is YYNGEE in the germline V gene. This CDR3 region has 14 residues. The CDR3 coding sequence is TGTGCCAGCAGCCTCACCCGCCTAGCGGGAGAGGCGTTCTTC. Translation gives CASSLTRLAGEAFF.

The chain uses TRBV7-3 and TRBJ2-3; 10 bases line up with TRBD1. Germline CDR1 and CDR2: SGHTA and FQGTGA. The CDR3 sequence is 16 residues long. V trimming: 5 bases; J trimming: 7 bases; junction bases outside the gene matches: 12. The CDR3 loop is CASSETRDRGSNTQYF. For the CDR3, the DNA is TGTGCCAGCAGCGAAACCCGGGACAGGGGTAGTAATACGCAGTATTTT.

V gene TRBV19 combines with J gene TRBJ1-1; a possible D gene is TRBD1 (6 bases). CDR3 length: 15 amino acids. Trimming took 4 bases from V and 0 from J, leaving 12 bases between them. In germline, CDR1 is LNHDA, CDR2 SQIVND (reference sequence). CDR3 coding DNA: TGTGCCAGTAGTAGAAACAGGGCGTTGAACACTGAAGCTTTCTTT. Translating it yields CASSRNRALNTEAFF.

The chain has TRBV2 and TRBJ2-1; 8 bases align to TRBD1. V shed 3 bases, J shed 2 bases, and the junction held 3 bases outside the gene matches. CDR1 SNHLY and CDR2 FYNNEI come from the germline V gene. The CDR3 spans 15 residues. The CDR3 region has the DNA TGTGCCAGCAGTGATGGACAGGGACCCTACAATGAGCAGTTCTTC. Translation: CASSDGQGPYNEQFF.

The table lists this clone with a few counts. The gene calls are TRBV7-6 and TRBJ1-3; D is unresolved. The V and J ends lost 1 base and 2 bases respectively, with 15 bases between them. Germline CDR1 SGHVS, CDR2 FNYEAQ. There are 17 residues in the CDR3. The CDR3 protein is CASSLEVVGLAGNTIYF. The CDR3 DNA is TGTGCCAGCAGCTTAGAGGTGGTAGGGCTGGCTGGAAACACCATATATTTT.

The rearrangement uses TRBV6-6 and TRBJ1-5; TRBD1 matches at 10 bases. Germline V gives CDR1 MNHNY, CDR2 SVGAGI (reference sequence). This CDR3 comprises 13 residues. V lost 7 bases and J lost 7; bases outside the gene matches: 4. The CDR3 region is CASNPDRGQPQHF. The CDR3, as DNA: TGTGCCAGCAATCCGGACAGGGGGCAGCCCCAGCATTTT.

This chain uses TRBV28 with TRBJ1-4; perhaps TRBD1 as D (5 bases). This CDR3 spans 15 amino acids. Germline V gives CDR1 MDHEN, CDR2 SYDVKM. V gave up 3 bases and J gave up 3 bases, with 11 bases separating them. The CDR3 region has the DNA TGTGCCAGCAGTTTTCCCGGGGGTTCTAATGAAAAACTGTTTTTT. The encoded protein is CASSFPGGSNEKLFF. Full variable domain (outside the CDR3, taken from reference TRBV28 and TRBJ1-4): DVKVTQSSRYLVKRTGEKVFLECVQDMDHENMFWYRQDPGLGLRLIYFSYDVKMKEKGDIPEGYSVSREKKERFSLILESASTNQTSMYLCASSFPGGSNEKLFFGSGTQLSVL.

This clone is a singleton in its sample. The rearrangement uses TRBV2 and TRBJ2-7; D gene ambiguous. The length of the CDR3 is 14 residues. CDR1 and CDR2 from the germline V gene are SNHLY and FYNNEI. CDR3 protein: CVITATRSSYEQYF. In nucleotides, the CDR3 is TGTGTCATCACTGCTACGCGGAGCTCCTACGAGCAGTACTTC.

This clone was detected once. The chain recombines TRBV7-2 with TRBJ1-2; a possible D gene is TRBD1 (6 bases). The CDR3 runs to 16 residues. Per germline, CDR1 SGHTA and CDR2 FQGNSA. V was cut by 8 bases and J by 3 bases, with 22 bases left in between. CDR3 nucleotide sequence: TGTGCCAGCTCCGAGGGGGGCATAAAAGTAGACTATGGCTACACCTTC. Protein sequence: CASSEGGIKVDYGYTF.

CDR3 coding DNA: TGTGCCAGTACACACAACTCTGGAAACACCATATATTTT. Translation gives CASTHNSGNTIYF. V gene TRBV19 combines with J gene TRBJ1-3; D gene uncertain. Germline V CDR1 and CDR2: LNHDA, SQIVND (reference sequence). V was shortened by 7 bases and J by 0 bases, with 7 bases between the two germline ends. The CDR3 covers 13 residues. Filled out from reference TRBV19 and TRBJ1-3, the complete variable domain reads DGGITQSPKYLFRKEGQNVTLSCEQNLNHDAMYWYRQDPGQGLRLIYYSQIVNDFQKGDIAEGYSVSREKKESFPLTVTSAQKNPTAFYLCASTHNSGNTIYFGEGSWLTVV.

The chain combines TRBV7-2 with TRBJ2-6, with TRBD1 as a possible D gene (6 bases). Between the trimmed V and J ends, which lost 5 bases and 4 bases, there was a span of 18 bases. Germline values: CDR1 SGHTA, CDR2 FQGNSA. This CDR3 contains 17 residues. The CDR3 nucleotides are TGTGCCAGCAGCCGTACAGGGTTCGGGCCCGGGGCCAACGTCCTGACTTTC. Amino acids: CASSRTGFGPGANVLTF.

The rearrangement joins TRBV20-1 to TRBJ2-7, with a tentative D call TRBD1 (6 bases). Per the germline V gene, CDR1 is DFQATT and CDR2 is SNEGSKA (reference sequence). Trimming pared 6 bases from V and 2 bases from J, leaving 8 bases between. The CDR3 is 11 residues long. The CDR3, as DNA: TGCAGTGCACGGACAGCCTACGAGCAGTACTTC. Protein: CSARTAYEQYF.

V is TRBV11-2 and J is TRBJ2-1; D possibly corresponds to TRBD1 (6 bases). Trimming pared 3 bases from V and 5 bases from J, leaving 11 bases between. The germline CDR1 and CDR2 sequences are SGHAT and FQNNGV. This CDR3 comprises 14 residues. DNA of the CDR3: TGTGCCAGCAGCTTGGGGGCCACCGACAATGAGCAGTTCTTC. It translates to CASSLGATDNEQFF.

This chain connects TRBV27 to TRBJ2-1, with 10 bases fitting TRBD2. The ends lost 2 bases at V and 8 bases at J; junction bases unmatched: 6. The CDR3 contains 15 residues. Germline CDR1 is MNHEY and CDR2 is SMNVEV (reference sequence). For the CDR3, the DNA is TGTGCCAGCAGTTTAATGGCTAGCGGGAGCGATGAGCAGTTCTTC. It is translated as CASSLMASGSDEQFF.

The chain couples TRBV4-3 to TRBJ2-3; weak D call: TRBD1 (5 bases). From germline, CDR1 is LGHNA and CDR2 YSLEER. CDR3 length: 14 amino acids. V gave up 4 bases and J gave up 4 bases, with 12 bases separating them. The CDR3 protein is CASSRGDSADTQYF. The CDR3 nucleotides are TGCGCCAGCAGCCGGGGCGACTCGGCAGATACGCAGTATTTT.

The chain employs TRBV5-4 and TRBJ1-5, with a weak D call TRBD1 (5 bases). This CDR3 is 15 amino acids long. Germline lookup yields CDR1 SGHNT and CDR2 YYREEE (reference sequence). The V gene lost 4 bases and the J gene lost 6 bases, with 17 bases spanning the gap. The chain's CDR3 is CASSPPRGDGQPQHF. CDR3 DNA sequence: TGTGCCAGCAGCCCCCCCCGGGGCGACGGTCAGCCCCAGCATTTT. Supplemented by reference TRBV5-4 and TRBJ1-5, the full variable domain reads ETGVTQSPTHLIKTRGQQVTLRCSSQSGHNTVSWYQQALGQGPQFIFQYYREEENGRGNFPPRFSGLQFPNYSSELNVNALELDDSALYLCASSPPRGDGQPQHFGDGTRLSIL.

The genes are TRBV4-1 and TRBJ2-1; D could derive from TRBD1 or TRBD2 (5 bases each). The length of the CDR3 is 15 residues. Germline lookup yields CDR1 MGHRA and CDR2 YSYEKL. V was trimmed by 4 bases and J by 2 bases, leaving 12 bases between them. The CDR3 region has the DNA TGCGCCAGCAGCCCCCGGGACGGTACCTACAATGAGCAGTTCTTC. Residues: CASSPRDGTYNEQFF.

V is TRBV2 and J is TRBJ1-6; D remains ambiguous. In germline, CDR1 is SNHLY, CDR2 FYNNEI. This CDR3 spans 18 amino acids. The V gene lost 4 bases and the J gene lost 0 bases, with 16 bases spanning the gap. The CDR3 DNA reads as TGTGCCAGCAGTGTGACTGAGGGCCGAAACTCCTATAATTCACCCCTCCACTTT. Translated, it gives CASSVTEGRNSYNSPLHF.

The table lists this clone with a count of one. J is TRBJ2-2 and V is TRBV9; 7 nucleotides align to TRBD1. Germline V gene sequence: CDR1 SGDLS, CDR2 YYNGEE. This CDR3 contains 14 residues. V shed 3 bases and J 7 bases; nucleotides not matched to a gene: 6. The CDR3 DNA is TGTGCCAGCAGCGCCCAGGGGGTGTACGGGGAGCTGTTTTTT. It is translated as CASSAQGVYGELFF.

The chain is built from TRBV2 and TRBJ1-5; D gene uncertain. CDR1 and CDR2 from the germline V gene are SNHLY and FYNNEI. The CDR3 length is 13 residues. V lost 3 bases and J 9 bases, leaving 12 bases between the germline ends. CDR3 sequence: CASSDERGPPQHF. CDR3 in DNA: TGTGCCAGCAGTGATGAGCGCGGGCCGCCCCAGCATTTT.

This clone was found a few times. The rearrangement joins TRBV7-9 to TRBJ2-7; D is perhaps TRBD2 (5 bases). The CDR3 loop spans 14 amino acids. Per germline, CDR1 SEHNR and CDR2 FQNEAQ (reference sequence). V was cut by 0 bases and J by 4 bases, with 10 bases left in between. CDR3 DNA: TGTGCCAGCAGCTTAGCAGCCGGGGTGTACGAGCAGTACTTC. It specifies CASSLAAGVYEQYF.

The chain links TRBV18 to TRBJ1-1; D may be TRBD1 (6 bases). V was cut by 1 base and J by 4 bases, with 10 bases left in between. The CDR3 extends over 14 amino acids. Germline V lookup: CDR1 KGHSH, CDR2 LQKENI. The CDR3 region is CASSPQLGGTEAFF. The CDR3 region has the DNA TGTGCCAGCTCACCACAGTTAGGGGGCACTGAAGCTTTCTTT.

This clone appeared once. The gene calls are TRBV27 and TRBJ2-5, with 11 bases that match TRBD2. J gave up 5 bases and V 7 bases, and 12 bases lay outside the gene matches. From germline, CDR1 is MNHEY and CDR2 SMNVEV (reference sequence). The CDR3 consists of 16 residues. The CDR3 nucleotides are TGTGCCAGCACCGCTGGGGGACTAGCGGAGATGGAGACCCAGTACTTC. This codes for CASTAGGLAEMETQYF.

The chain employs TRBV18 and TRBJ1-1; no clear D gene. Germline CDR1 is KGHSH and CDR2 is LQKENI. The CDR3 runs to 16 residues. V was trimmed by 6 bases and J by 3 bases, leaving 20 bases between them. The CDR3 spells CASSPVVRALDTEAFF. For the CDR3, the DNA is TGTGCCAGCTCGCCAGTGGTGAGGGCGCTGGACACTGAAGCTTTCTTT.